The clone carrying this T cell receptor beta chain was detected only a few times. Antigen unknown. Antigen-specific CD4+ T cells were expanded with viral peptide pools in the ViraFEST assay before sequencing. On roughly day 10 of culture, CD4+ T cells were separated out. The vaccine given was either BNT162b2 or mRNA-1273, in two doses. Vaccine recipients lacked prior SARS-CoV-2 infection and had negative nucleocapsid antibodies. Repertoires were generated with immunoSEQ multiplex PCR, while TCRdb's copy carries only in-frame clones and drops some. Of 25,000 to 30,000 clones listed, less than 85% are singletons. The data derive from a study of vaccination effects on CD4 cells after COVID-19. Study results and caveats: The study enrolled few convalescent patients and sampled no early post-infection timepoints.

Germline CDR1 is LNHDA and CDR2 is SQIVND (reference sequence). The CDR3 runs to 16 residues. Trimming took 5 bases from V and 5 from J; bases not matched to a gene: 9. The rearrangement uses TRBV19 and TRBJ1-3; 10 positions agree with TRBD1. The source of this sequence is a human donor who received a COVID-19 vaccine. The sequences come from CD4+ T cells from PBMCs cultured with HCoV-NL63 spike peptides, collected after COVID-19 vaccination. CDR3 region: CASSLRQGAFRNTIYF. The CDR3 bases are TGTGCCAGTAGTCTAAGACAGGGGGCCTTTAGAAACACCATATATTTT. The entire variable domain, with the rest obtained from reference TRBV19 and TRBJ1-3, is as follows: DGGITQSPKYLFRKEGQNVTLSCEQNLNHDAMYWYRQDPGQGLRLIYYSQIVNDFQKGDIAEGYSVSREKKESFPLTVTSAQKNPTAFYLCASSLRQGAFRNTIYFGEGSWLTVV.